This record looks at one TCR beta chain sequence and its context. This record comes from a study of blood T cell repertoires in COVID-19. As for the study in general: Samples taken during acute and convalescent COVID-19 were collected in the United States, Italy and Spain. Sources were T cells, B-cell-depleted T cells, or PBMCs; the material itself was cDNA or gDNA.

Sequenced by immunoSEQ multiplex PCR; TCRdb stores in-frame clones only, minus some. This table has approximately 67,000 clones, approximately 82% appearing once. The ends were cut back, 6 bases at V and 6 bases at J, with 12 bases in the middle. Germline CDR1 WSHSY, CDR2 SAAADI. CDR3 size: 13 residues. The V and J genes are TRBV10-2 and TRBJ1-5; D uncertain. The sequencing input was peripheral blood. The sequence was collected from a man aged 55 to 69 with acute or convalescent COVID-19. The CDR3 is CASRRDSGQPQHF. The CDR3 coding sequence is TGCGCCAGCAGGCGGGATTCGGGTCAGCCCCAGCATTTT.